The TCR beta chain under discussion was sequenced for a study of identical twins. The study's findings and limits: Weaker excess twin sharing was observed in beta out-of-frame sequences.

Germline loops: CDR1 LNHNV, CDR2 YYDKDF (reference sequence). There are 13 residues in the CDR3. The V and J ends lost 3 bases and 7 bases respectively, with 10 bases between them. In its sample, this clonotype was seen many times. What it binds is unknown. Each donor (without exception) was a healthy Caucasian. From the 5' RACE reads, TCRdb called clonotypes with MiXCR, one entry per CDR3 protein. The data hold some 710,000 distinct CDR3 sequences, with 5.5% to 7.5% observed a single time. The V call is TRBV15, the J call TRBJ2-1; the D gene is possibly TRBD1 (5 bases). The clonotype was recovered from a man between 18 and 35 years old in good health. Material: naive T cells sorted from blood. CDR3 amino acids: CATSSKAGNEQFF. CDR3 DNA: TGTGCCACCAGCAGTAAGGCAGGGAATGAGCAGTTCTTC.